Listed below are T cell receptor beta chains from one sample, sequenced in a study of blood T cell repertoires in COVID-19. The table came from immunoSEQ multiplex PCR; TCRdb's copy has only in-frame clones and leaves some out. In the table there are 200,000 or so clones, approximately 84% of which are singletons. The sample comprised peripheral blood. All receptors derive from a man aged 40-55 years with active or convalescent COVID-19. Both conserved end residues are part of each CDR3. Fields, in order: V gene, J gene, CDR3 length, clone size, D gene, CDR3 DNA, CDR3 protein. D genes are given only for firm matches. Clone size is stated in some rows and not others, as once, few, many or a class when expanded.

TRBV14,TRBJ2-5,17,once,TRBD1,TGTGCCAGCAGCCAATTGGACAGGGGTCTTTCTAGAGAGACCCAGTACTTC,CASSQLDRGLSRETQYF
TRBV2,TRBJ1-2,12,-,TRBD1,TGTGCCAGCAGTGGACAGGGTTATGGCTACACCTTC,CASSGQGYGYTF
TRBV28,TRBJ1-5,16,-,-,TGTGCCAGCAGTTTCTATCCAGGGAAAGACAATCAGCCCCAGCATTTT,CASSFYPGKDNQPQHF
TRBV25-1,TRBJ1-5,11,-,-,TGTGCCAGCTTTATTAATCAGCCCCAGCATTTT,CASFINQPQHF
TRBV7-6,TRBJ1-5,13,-,-,TGTGCCAGCAGCCAGGGATTTAATCAGCCCCAGCATTTT,CASSQGFNQPQHF
TRBV28,TRBJ2-7,15,-,TRBD2,TGTGCCAGCCTTGGACTAGCGGGGAGCTCCTACGAGCAGTACTTC,CASLGLAGSSYEQYF
TRBV7-8,TRBJ1-4,15,few,TRBD1,TGTGCCAGCAGCTTATCGGGGGACAGGGGTGAAAAACTGTTTTTT,CASSLSGDRGEKLFF
TRBV6-5,TRBJ2-5,15,few,-,TGTGCCAGCAGCGGAGGCGGGGTGGTCACGAAGACCCAGTACTTC,CASSGGGVVTKTQYF
TRBV27,TRBJ2-1,17,-,TRBD2,TGTGCCAGCCGGCTAGCGGGAGGGACCTACTCCTACAATGAGCAGTTCTTC,CASRLAGGTYSYNEQFF
TRBV7-6,TRBJ1-6,15,-,TRBD1,TGTGCCAGCAGCTTGGGACAGAGAAATAATTCACCCCTCCACTTT,CASSLGQRNNSPLHF
TRBV5-1,TRBJ2-7,16,-,TRBD2,TGCGCCAGCAGCGGGGGGGGACCCTCCCCGGCCTACGAGCAGTACTTC,CASSGGGPSPAYEQYF
TRBV3-1/TRBV3-2,TRBJ2-1,14,once,TRBD1,TGTGCCAGCAGCCCTCCGGGACAGTACAATGAGCAGTTCTTC,CASSPPGQYNEQFF
TRBV2,TRBJ2-1,14,-,-,TGTGCCAGCACTGAGACAGGACCCTACAATGAGCAGTTCTTC,CASTETGPYNEQFF
TRBV2,TRBJ2-7,15,once,TRBD1,TGTGCCAGCAACTCCTTCCCGGGACAGGGTTACGAGCAGTACTTC,CASNSFPGQGYEQYF
TRBV28,TRBJ1-2,15,-,TRBD1,TGTGCCAGCACCACACTCCGGGACAGGGACCGTGGCTACACCTTC,CASTTLRDRDRGYTF
TRBV5-4,TRBJ1-1,18,-,TRBD1,TGTGCCAGCAGCTTGGTACCCCCAGGGGGCCGTGTCGGCACTGAAGCTTTCTTT,CASSLVPPGGRVGTEAFF
TRBV27,TRBJ1-5,13,-,TRBD1,TGTGCCAGCAGTCCCGACAGGGGTACGCCCCAGCATTTT,CASSPDRGTPQHF
TRBV6-1,TRBJ1-2,15,-,TRBD1,TGTGCCAGCAGTGACACAGGGGGCGGTTACTATGGCTACACCTTC,CASSDTGGGYYGYTF
TRBV19,TRBJ1-5,14,-,-,TGTGCCAGTAGTATAGTCGGGAGCCCCCAGCCCCAGCATTTT,CASSIVGSPQPQHF
TRBV7-6,TRBJ2-7,16,-,TRBD2,TGTGCCAGCAGCTTCGGAGTGACGAGACTAGCCCACGAGCAGTACTTC,CASSFGVTRLAHEQYF